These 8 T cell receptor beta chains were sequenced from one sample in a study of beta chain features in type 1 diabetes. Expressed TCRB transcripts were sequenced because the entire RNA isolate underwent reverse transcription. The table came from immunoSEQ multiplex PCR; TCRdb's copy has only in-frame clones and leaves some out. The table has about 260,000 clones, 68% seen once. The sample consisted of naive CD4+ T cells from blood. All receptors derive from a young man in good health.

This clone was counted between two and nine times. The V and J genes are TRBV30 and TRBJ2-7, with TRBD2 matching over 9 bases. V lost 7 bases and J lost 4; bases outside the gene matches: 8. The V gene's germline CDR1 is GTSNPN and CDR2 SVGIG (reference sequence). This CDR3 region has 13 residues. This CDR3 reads CASARGRGYEQYF. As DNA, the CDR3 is TGTGCCTCGGCCCGCGGGAGGGGGTACGAGCAGTACTTC.

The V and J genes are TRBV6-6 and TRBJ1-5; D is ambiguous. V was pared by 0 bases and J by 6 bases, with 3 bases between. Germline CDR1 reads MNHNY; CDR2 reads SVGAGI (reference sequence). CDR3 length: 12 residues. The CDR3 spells CASSYSSQPQHF. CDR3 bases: TGTGCCAGCAGTTACTCGAGTCAGCCCCAGCATTTT.

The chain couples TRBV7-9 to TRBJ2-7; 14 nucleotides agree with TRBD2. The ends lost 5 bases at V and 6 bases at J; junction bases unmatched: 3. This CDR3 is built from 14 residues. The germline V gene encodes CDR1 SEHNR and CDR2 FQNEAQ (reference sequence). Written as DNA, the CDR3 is TGTGCCAGCAGCCCGGGACTAGCGGGAGTCGAGCAGTACTTC. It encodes CASSPGLAGVEQYF. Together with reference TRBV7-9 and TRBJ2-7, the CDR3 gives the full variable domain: DTGVSQNPRHKITKRGQNVTFRCDPISEHNRLYWYRQTLGQGPEFLTYFQNEAQLEKSRLLSDRFSAERPKGSFSTLEIQRTEQGDSAMYLCASSPGLAGVEQYFGPGTRLTVT.

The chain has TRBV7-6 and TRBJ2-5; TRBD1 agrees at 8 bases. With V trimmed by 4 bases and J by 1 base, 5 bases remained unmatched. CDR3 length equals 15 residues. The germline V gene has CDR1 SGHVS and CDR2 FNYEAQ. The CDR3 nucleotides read TGTGCCAGCAGCTCAGGGACAGGCATCCAAGAGACCCAGTACTTC. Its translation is CASSSGTGIQETQYF.

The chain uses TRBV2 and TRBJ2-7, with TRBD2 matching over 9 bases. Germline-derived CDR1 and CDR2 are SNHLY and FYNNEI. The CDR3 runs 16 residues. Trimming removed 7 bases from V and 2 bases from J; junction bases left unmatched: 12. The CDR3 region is CASTNSGLALTYEQYF. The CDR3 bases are TGTGCCAGCACCAATTCAGGACTAGCGCTTACCTACGAGCAGTACTTC.

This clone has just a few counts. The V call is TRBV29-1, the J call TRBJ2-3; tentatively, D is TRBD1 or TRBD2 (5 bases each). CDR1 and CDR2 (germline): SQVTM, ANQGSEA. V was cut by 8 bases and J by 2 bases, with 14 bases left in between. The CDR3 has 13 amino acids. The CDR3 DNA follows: TGCAGCCTCCACCGAGGGGACACAGATACGCAGTATTTT. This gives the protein CSLHRGDTDTQYF.

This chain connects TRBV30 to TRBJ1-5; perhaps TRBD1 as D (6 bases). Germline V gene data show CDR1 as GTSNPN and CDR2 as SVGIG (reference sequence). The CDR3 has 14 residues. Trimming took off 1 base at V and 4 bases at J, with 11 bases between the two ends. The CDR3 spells CAWSAGQRNQPQHF. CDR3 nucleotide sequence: TGTGCCTGGAGTGCCGGACAGCGAAATCAGCCCCAGCATTTT. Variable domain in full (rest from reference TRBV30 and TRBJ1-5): SQTIHQWPATLVQPVGSPLSLECTVEGTSNPNLYWYRQAAGRGLQLLFYSVGIGQISSEVPQNLSASRPQDRQFILSSKKLLLSDSGFYLCAWSAGQRNQPQHFGDGTRLSIL.

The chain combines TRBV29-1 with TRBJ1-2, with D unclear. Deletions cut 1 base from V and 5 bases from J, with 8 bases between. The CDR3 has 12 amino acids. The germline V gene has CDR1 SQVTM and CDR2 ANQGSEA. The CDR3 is CSVEGDLYGYTF. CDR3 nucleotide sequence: TGCAGCGTTGAAGGCGATTTATATGGCTACACCTTC.